Listed here are 20 T cell receptor beta chains from one sample, sequenced in a study of T cell repertoires and leukemia-associated antigens (dated by TCRdb to about 2019). The antigens for these receptors are not known. Libraries were prepared through 5' RACE. The sequencing machine was an Illumina MiSeq. TCRdb's own reprocessing of the public reads used fastp at Q25 and MiXCR and kept productive beta chains. Identical CDR3 protein sequences are pooled into one entry, listed with their most common genes and DNA. In this sample the table shows 12,000 or so distinct CDR3 sequences, about two fifths of which occur a single time. The ten largest clones represent about a third of the sample. Sequences were obtained from CD3+ T cells sorted from blood and cultured. The receptor set was obtained from a female donor in good health.

As to this clonotype: No conserved phenylalanine or tryptophan ends this CDR3, so it is likely a read error. V is TRBV20-1 and J is TRBJ2-4; no clear D gene. The CDR3 covers 14 residues. The ends were cut back, 1 base at V and 6 bases at J, with 13 bases in the middle. The V gene's germline CDR1 is DFQATT and CDR2 SNEGSKA (reference sequence). CDR3 protein: CSARAPDGRNIQYS. DNA of the CDR3: TGCAGTGCTAGAGCCCCTGACGGGCGAAACATTCAGTACTCC.

This clonotype was seen just once. The genes are TRBV28 and TRBJ2-3, with D uncertain. Trimming pared 5 bases from V and 0 bases from J, leaving 12 bases between. The CDR3 runs 15 residues. Germline CDR1 and CDR2: MDHEN and SYDVKM. The CDR3 is CASSLRTSSTDTQYF. The CDR3 bases are TGTGCCAGCAGTCTGCGAACCTCTAGCACAGATACGCAGTATTTT.

V gene TRBV5-1 combines with J gene TRBJ2-2, with a tentative D call TRBD1 (6 bases). Germline loops: CDR1 SGHRS, CDR2 YFSETQ. CDR3 length: 14 residues. Trimming left V 6 bases short and J 6 bases short, with 15 bases between. CDR3 region: CASKSGQTSGELFF. The CDR3 DNA reads TGCGCCAGCAAGTCCGGACAGACCTCCGGGGAGCTGTTTTTT.

As to this clonotype: A junction end diverges from the germline sequence, so it may reflect a read error. The chain combines TRBV7-2 with TRBJ2-1, with TRBD2 identical over 9 bases. Germline lookup yields CDR1 SGHTA and CDR2 FQGNSA. This CDR3 spans 15 amino acids. The CDR3 region is CASSSSGRSYNERSF. For the CDR3, the DNA is TGTGCCAGCAGCTCCAGCGGGAGGTCCTACAATGAGCGGTCCTTC.

This clonotype was seen a handful of times. A much larger clone lies one base from this, so it may be a read error. The rearrangement links TRBV20-1 to TRBJ2-7; D not certain. Germline V gene lookup returns CDR1 DFQATT and CDR2 SNEGSKA (reference sequence). There are 15 residues in the CDR3. This chain's CDR3 is CSAGDLASSSYEQYF. The CDR3 coding sequence is TGCAGTGCTGGAGATCTTGCGTCGAGCTCCTACGAGCAGTACTTC.

This sequence joins TRBV11-2 and TRBJ2-7; 11 bases match TRBD2. J lost 4 bases, V lost 5 bases, and 4 bases had no gene match. The CDR3 runs 14 residues. Germline CDR1 is SGHAT and CDR2 is FQNNGV. The CDR3 sequence is CASSPLAGGYEQYF. The CDR3 DNA reads TGTGCCAGCAGCCCCCTAGCGGGGGGATACGAGCAGTACTTC.

About this clonotype: This is likely a read error, given that the CDR3 carries no conserved phenylalanine or tryptophan at its end. The chain links TRBV11-2 to TRBJ2-5; TRBD1 might be the D (6 bases). CDR3 length: 17 amino acids. Trimming shortened V by 4 bases and J by 7 bases, and 25 bases separated the two germline ends. Germline V lookup: CDR1 SGHAT, CDR2 FQNNGV. For the CDR3, the DNA is TGTGCCAGCAGCTCGCCCCCCGGGACACGAAGTGCAGGGACCCAGTACCTC. Encoded protein: CASSSPPGTRSAGTQYL.

This clonotype showed up many times. The chain couples TRBV18 to TRBJ2-5; possible D gene TRBD2, 6 bases. Trimming took 5 bases from V and 3 from J, leaving 13 bases between them. CDR1 is KGHSH and CDR2 is LQKENI in the germline V gene. The CDR3 covers 14 residues. The CDR3 region is CASSAIADEETQYF. For the CDR3, the DNA is TGTGCCAGCTCAGCCATAGCGGATGAAGAGACCCAGTACTTC.

This chain uses TRBV9 with TRBJ2-1; TRBD2 agrees at 10 bases. Trimming cost V 4 bases and J 7 bases; bases outside gene matches: 11. Germline assignment: CDR1 SGDLS and CDR2 YYNGEE. The CDR3 is 16 amino acids. The CDR3 DNA reads as TGTGCCAGCAGCCCCACGGGGGTAGCGGGAGGAAATGAGCAGTTCTTC. It yields the protein CASSPTGVAGGNEQFF.

Regarding this clonotype: The germline gene is not matched at one end of the junction; a read error may be the cause. The chain has TRBV20-1 and TRBJ2-7, with 9 bases that match TRBD1. Germline CDR1 and CDR2: DFQATT and SNEGSKA (reference sequence). This CDR3 is built from 15 residues. CDR3 bases: TGCAGTGCTAGAGGTCTACAGGGGGCAGGGGACGAGCAGTGCTTC. Amino acids: CSARGLQGAGDEQCF.

The chain links TRBV7-9 to TRBJ2-7, with TRBD2 matching over 8 bases. CDR3 length: 14 amino acids. The V and J ends lost 5 bases and 6 bases, in that order; junction bases with no gene match: 9. CDR1 is SEHNR and CDR2 is FQNEAQ in the germline V gene (reference sequence). The CDR3 bases are TGTGCCAGCAGCCTCGGGACTAGTGGGAGCGAGCAGTACTTC. Protein product: CASSLGTSGSEQYF.

The rearrangement links TRBV29-1 to TRBJ1-2, with a possible D match to TRBD1 (5 bases). The CDR3 sequence is 12 residues long. Looked up from germline, CDR1 is SQVTM and CDR2 is ANQGSEA. Trimming took off 6 bases at V and 5 bases at J, with 13 bases between the two ends. This CDR3 is CSVTSQGYGYTF. DNA for the CDR3: TGCAGCGTGACTTCCCAGGGTTATGGCTACACCTTC.

J is TRBJ1-2 and V is TRBV29-1; possible D gene TRBD1, 6 bases. With 6 bases removed from V and 4 bases from J, the gap between germline ends came to 15 bases. The germline gives CDR1 SQVTM, CDR2 ANQGSEA. The CDR3 is 13 residues long. In DNA, the CDR3 is TGCAGCGTCCTACAGGGTTGGAGCTATGGCTACACCTTC. Protein sequence: CSVLQGWSYGYTF.

As concerns this clonotype: One end of the junction does not line up with germline, which may come from a read error. The chain joins TRBV12-3 or TRBV12-4 to TRBJ1-2; no clear D. CDR3 length: 13 residues. The CDR3 DNA follows: TGTGCCAGCAGCACGGAGACCAACTATGGTTACACCTTC. It is translated as CASSTETNYGYTF.

This clonotype is classed as medium-sized. Here the CDR3 reads CASSQRDTIAYEQYF. CDR3 DNA sequence: TGCGCCAGCAGCCAAAGGGACACCATCGCCTACGAGCAGTACTTC. The J gene is TRBJ2-7, the V gene TRBV4-1; TRBD1 is a possible D gene (6 bases). CDR3 size: 15 residues. CDR1 is MGHRA, CDR2 YSYEKL, per germline. V lost 2 bases and J 2 bases, leaving 13 bases between the germline ends.

The CDR3: CASTYLAGGPHEQFF. Here the CDR3 DNA reads TGCGCCAGCACTTATTTAGCGGGAGGGCCGCATGAGCAGTTCTTC. The V gene is TRBV5-1, the J gene TRBJ2-1; 11 bases align to TRBD2. Germline V gives CDR1 SGHRS, CDR2 YFSETQ. Trimming cost V 6 bases and J 8 bases; bases outside gene matches: 10. The CDR3 is made up of 15 amino acids.

The V gene is TRBV4-1, the J gene TRBJ2-7; unclear D gene. The germline V gene has CDR1 MGHRA and CDR2 YSYEKL. Between the trimmed V and J ends, which lost 0 bases and 5 bases, there was a span of 11 bases. The CDR3 runs to 14 residues. The CDR3 is CASSQDNIHHEQYF. The CDR3, as DNA: TGCGCCAGCAGCCAAGATAACATTCACCACGAGCAGTACTTC.

This chain uses TRBV20-1 with TRBJ2-4; D call uncertain. Germline-derived CDR1 and CDR2 are DFQATT and SNEGSKA (reference sequence). CDR3 size: 15 residues. V lost 0 bases and J lost 2, with 11 bases in between. CDR3 in amino acids: CSARDSGLTKNIQYF. In DNA form, the CDR3 reads TGCAGTGCTAGAGATTCGGGTCTAACCAAAAACATTCAGTACTTC.

This clonotype was picked up many times. The chain uses TRBV9 and TRBJ2-1; TRBD1 agrees at 7 bases. V was pared by 3 bases and J by 4 bases, with 10 bases of the junction left unmatched. CDR1 SGDLS and CDR2 YYNGEE come from the germline V gene. This CDR3 has 16 residues. The CDR3 sequence is CASSAKTGQRYNEQFF. CDR3 DNA: TGTGCCAGCAGCGCAAAGACAGGGCAAAGGTACAATGAGCAGTTCTTC.

This clonotype was counted ten times or more. The rearrangement uses TRBV20-1 and TRBJ2-3; D unresolved. Germline CDR1 DFQATT, CDR2 SNEGSKA (reference sequence). Trimming shortened V by 5 bases and J by 2 bases, and 5 bases separated the two germline ends. This CDR3 is 11 amino acids long. The CDR3 DNA reads TGCAGTGCTGGCATCACAGATACGCAGTATTTT. Its translation: CSAGITDTQYF.